This TCR beta chain was identified during a study of cytomegalovirus exposure and HLA in healthy donors. On this clone itself: Its antigen remains unidentified.

While the first cohort had fewer than 850 subjects, the donors belonged to the separate validation cohort of over a hundred subjects. Libraries were prepared by immunoSEQ multiplex PCR; TCRdb keeps only in-frame clonotypes and omits some of them. The data contain 200,000 or so clones, around nine tenths of them singletons. Germline loops: CDR1 ENHRY, CDR2 SYGVKD. This CDR3 has 16 amino acids. V was pared by 8 bases and J by 8 bases, with 18 bases of the junction left unmatched. General study results and limits: More than 150 TCR beta chains were listed as cytomegalovirus-associated. Under in vitro conditions, a few CMV-associated chains were confirmed as specific for CMV antigens.

The chain employs TRBV10-3 and TRBJ1-5, with TRBD1 matching 7 bases. The sequenced sample consisted of PBMCs. This receptor was identified in a woman between 18 and 29 years old in good health and CMV-seronegative. The CDR3 region is CAIGEGGGSYGEPQHF. The CDR3 DNA follows: TGTGCCATCGGGGAAGGGGGCGGTAGCTATGGGGAGCCCCAGCATTTT.